Each of the 13 T cell receptor beta chains below was sequenced from the same sample in a study of metastatic and nonmetastatic thyroid tumors. No treatment of any kind had been given to any patient before thyroid surgery. TCRdb re-clonotyped the PCR reads through MiXCR. The sample consists of approximately 4,200 clones, around a third of them appearing once. The sample consisted of adjacent normal tissue. Receptors originate from a female donor with papillary thyroid cancer or a benign thyroid nodule (not recorded which). Some clones in this sample may be carry-over from other donors' samples.

By frequency in the sample, this clone is large. The rearrangement links TRBV2 to TRBJ2-7; 9 nucleotides match TRBD1. Trimming took 6 bases from V and 4 from J; bases not matched to a gene: 7. This CDR3 region has 14 residues. Germline V gene sequence: CDR1 SNHLY, CDR2 FYNNEI. The CDR3 here is CASRRGTGQYEQYF. DNA for the CDR3: TGTGCCAGCAGGAGGGGGACAGGGCAATACGAGCAGTACTTC.

A few counts support this clone. The chain combines TRBV30 with TRBJ1-4, with D hard to call. CDR1 and CDR2 (germline): GTSNPN, SVGIG (reference sequence). V gave up 2 bases and J gave up 4 bases, with 8 bases separating them. This CDR3 contains 13 residues. DNA of the CDR3: TGTGCCTGGAGTTTTGCGGTTAATGAAAAACTGTTTTTT. Its protein product is CAWSFAVNEKLFF.

The chain is built from TRBV12-3 or TRBV12-4 and TRBJ1-2; D unclear. V was pared by 3 bases and J by 1 base, with 3 bases between. The CDR3 spans 12 residues. CDR3 DNA: TGTGCCAGCAGTTTGAATAACTATGGCTACACCTTC. Translating it yields CASSLNNYGYTF.

This clone was detected only a few times. The chain joins TRBV28 to TRBJ2-1, with D possibly TRBD1 on 7 matching bases. The V end was cut by 10 bases, the J end by 4 bases, with 14 bases between. Germline values: CDR1 MDHEN, CDR2 SYDVKM. The CDR3 length is 13 residues. The CDR3 sequence: CATAGQLYNEQFF. CDR3 DNA sequence: TGTGCCACCGCGGGACAGTTATACAATGAGCAGTTCTTC.

The chain joins TRBV6-2 or TRBV6-3 to TRBJ2-1; D call uncertain. The CDR3 spans 13 residues. Germline lookup yields CDR1 MNHEY and CDR2 SVGEGT. The germline V and J ends were trimmed by 2 bases and 9 bases, with 11 bases remaining between them. Written as DNA, the CDR3 is TGTGCCAGCAGTTACGGTGGGTTTTCTGAGCAGTTCTTC. Translating it yields CASSYGGFSEQFF.

This clone was seen a single time. CDR3 sequence: CSARDSGGHSGNTIYF. CDR3 bases: TGCAGTGCTAGAGATAGCGGGGGCCACTCCGGAAACACCATATATTTT. The rearrangement links TRBV20-1 to TRBJ1-3; possibly TRBD1 for D (6 bases). V was clipped by 0 bases and J by 4 bases, with 16 bases between them. Germline lookup yields CDR1 DFQATT and CDR2 SNEGSKA (reference sequence). CDR3 length equals 16 residues.

This clone is categorized as medium-sized (0.01 to 0.1%). The CDR3 DNA sequence: TGTGCCAGCAGCTTTGCCACCTCACCCCTCCACTTT. It yields the protein CASSFATSPLHF. V usage is TRBV5-6 and J usage is TRBJ1-6; D unclear. This CDR3 comprises 12 residues. Germline CDR1 is SGHDT and CDR2 is YYEEEE. The V end was cut by 2 bases, the J end by 10 bases, with 7 bases between.

The chain uses TRBV20-1 and TRBJ1-2; no reliable D call. CDR1 and CDR2 from the germline V gene are DFQATT and SNEGSKA (reference sequence). V gave up 3 bases and J gave up 3 bases, with 14 bases separating them. The CDR3 is 14 amino acids. CDR3: CSASPQAVYYGYTF. The CDR3 nucleotides are TGCAGTGCTAGTCCCCAGGCAGTTTACTATGGCTACACCTTC.

V is TRBV5-8 and J is TRBJ2-7; D is perhaps TRBD2 (6 bases). V shed 7 bases and J shed 2 bases, with 13 bases lying between them. Germline values: CDR1 SGHTS, CDR2 YDEGEE. CDR3 length: 13 residues. CDR3 in amino acids: CASPGLSTYEQYF. As DNA, the CDR3 is TGTGCCAGCCCGGGACTGTCGACCTACGAGCAGTACTTC.

In this sample, this clone is large. The rearrangement uses TRBV2 and TRBJ1-1, with 9 bases matching TRBD1. Germline-derived CDR1 and CDR2 are SNHLY and FYNNEI. This CDR3 is built from 13 residues. The trim removed 4 bases at V and 5 bases at J, leaving 2 bases unmatched. CDR3 sequence: CASSGQGGTEAFF. Here the CDR3 DNA reads TGTGCCAGCAGTGGACAGGGGGGGACTGAAGCTTTCTTT.

This clone has a handful of counts. The conserved phenylalanine or tryptophan normally closing the CDR3 is absent here, so this likely arose from a read error. V gene TRBV11-1 combines with J gene TRBJ2-3, with 8 bases lining up with TRBD2. The CDR3 length is 15 residues. Germline V gives CDR1 SGHAT, CDR2 FQDESV (reference sequence). Trimming at V came to 3 bases and at J to 2 bases, leaving 4 bases not matched to a gene. The CDR3 sequence: CASSLSGRDTDTQYS. DNA of the CDR3: TGTGCCAGCAGCTTGAGCGGGAGAGACACAGATACGCAGTATTCT.

The chain couples TRBV6-1 to TRBJ2-3, with 8 bases fitting TRBD2. Unmatched junction bases numbered 7, after V lost 7 bases and J lost 10 bases. Germline lookup yields CDR1 MNHNS and CDR2 SASEGT. The CDR3 is 12 residues long. CDR3: CASIGETSAQYF. CDR3 nucleotide sequence: TGTGCCAGCATCGGAGAGACTAGCGCGCAGTATTTT.

This clone was picked up a small number of times. The J gene is TRBJ2-2, the V gene TRBV5-1; 8 nucleotides match TRBD2. This CDR3 is 14 amino acids long. In germline, CDR1 is SGHRS, CDR2 YFSETQ. The V and J ends lost 7 bases and 4 bases, in that order; junction bases with no gene match: 6. Here the CDR3 DNA reads TGCGCCAGCGCCCCTACTAGCGGCACCGGGGAGCTGTTTTTT. It yields the protein CASAPTSGTGELFF.